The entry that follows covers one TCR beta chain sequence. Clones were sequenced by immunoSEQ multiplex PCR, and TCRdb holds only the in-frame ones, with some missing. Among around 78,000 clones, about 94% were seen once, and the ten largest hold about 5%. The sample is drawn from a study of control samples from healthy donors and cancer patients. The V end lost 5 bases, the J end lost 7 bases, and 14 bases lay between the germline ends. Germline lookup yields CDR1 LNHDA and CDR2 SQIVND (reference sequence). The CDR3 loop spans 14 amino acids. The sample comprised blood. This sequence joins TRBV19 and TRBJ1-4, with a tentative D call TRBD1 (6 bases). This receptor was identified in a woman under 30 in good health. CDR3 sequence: CASSGGTRGEKLFF. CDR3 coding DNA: TGTGCCAGTAGTGGTGGGACAAGGGGTGAAAAACTGTTTTTT.